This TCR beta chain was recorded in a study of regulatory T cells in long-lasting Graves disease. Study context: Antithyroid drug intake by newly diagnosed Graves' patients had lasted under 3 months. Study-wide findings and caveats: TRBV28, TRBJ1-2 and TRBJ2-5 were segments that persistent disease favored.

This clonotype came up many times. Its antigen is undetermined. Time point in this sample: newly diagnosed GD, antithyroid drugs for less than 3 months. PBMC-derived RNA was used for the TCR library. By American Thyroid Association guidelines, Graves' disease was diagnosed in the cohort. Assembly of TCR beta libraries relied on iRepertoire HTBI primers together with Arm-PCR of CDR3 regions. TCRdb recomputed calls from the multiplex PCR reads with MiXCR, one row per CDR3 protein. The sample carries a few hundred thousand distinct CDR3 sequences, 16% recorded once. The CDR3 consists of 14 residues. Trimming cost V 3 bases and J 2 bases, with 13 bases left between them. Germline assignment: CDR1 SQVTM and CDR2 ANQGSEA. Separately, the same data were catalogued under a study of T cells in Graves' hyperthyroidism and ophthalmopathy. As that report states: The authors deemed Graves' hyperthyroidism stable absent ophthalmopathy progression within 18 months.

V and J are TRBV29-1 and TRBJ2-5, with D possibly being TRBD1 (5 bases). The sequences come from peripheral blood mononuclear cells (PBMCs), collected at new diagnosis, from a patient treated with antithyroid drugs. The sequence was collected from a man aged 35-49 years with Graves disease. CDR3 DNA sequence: TGCAGCGTTGATATGGCGGACAATCAAGAGACCCAGTACTTC. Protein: CSVDMADNQETQYF.